This T cell receptor (beta chain) was profiled in a study of molecular identifiers for immune sequencing clone quantification. Investigators produced naive CD8 libraries from 20,000 to 1,000,000 sorted cells, drawing on 10%, 30% or 50% RNA. This clonotype has ten or more counts. Its antigen is not known. Preparation methods for the bulk TCR libraries were those previously described, with listed TCR primers. TCRdb reprocessed the PCR reads via MiXCR and lists one record per CDR3 protein. Altogether some 680,000 distinct CDR3 sequences are present, 25% being singletons, with the ten largest covering about 0.73%. Notes on the study in general: Clones that exceeded 20 RNA copies held over 98% of effector molecules, yet under 1% in naive cells. Among about a million naive cells, spiked Jurkat TCR RNA from a single cell was reportedly detectable.

The germline V gene has CDR1 LGHDT and CDR2 YNNKEL (reference sequence). V shed 0 bases, J shed 4 bases, and the junction held 9 bases outside the gene matches. This CDR3 has 16 amino acids. Sequenced sample: naive CD8+ T cells from blood, with Jurkat cell RNA spiked in. Regarding subset: FACS-sorted CD8+CD4-CCR7+CD45RA+ naive T cells. This chain uses TRBV3-1 with TRBJ2-7; 7 bases line up with TRBD2. The sequence was collected from a human donor in good health. Some libraries in this study had Jurkat cell RNA spiked in. CDR3 sequence: CASSQDRGGRRYEQYF. For the CDR3, the DNA is TGTGCCAGCAGCCAAGATCGAGGCGGGAGAAGGTACGAGCAGTACTTC.